A selection of T cell receptor beta chains follows, all from one sample in a study of blood T cell repertoires in COVID-19. Method: immunoSEQ multiplex PCR; TCRdb's copy keeps in-frame clones and lacks some. The data contain approximately 100,000 clones, approximately 79% of them seen just once; the ten biggest clones take up 20% to 25%. Sample: peripheral blood. Every receptor here comes from a man between 70 and 80 years old with active or convalescent COVID-19. Both conserved end residues are part of each CDR3. A D gene is named only where the DNA matches it firmly. Not all rows give a size; the values are once, few, many and, for expanded clones, a class.

TRBV3-1/TRBV3-2	-	TRBD2	TRBJ2-7	TGTGCCAGCAGCCAAGAGATAGGACCGGGACTAGCGGGCGCCTACGAGCAGTACTTC	CASSQEIGPGLAGAYEQYF
TRBV19	once	-	TRBJ1-1	TGTGCCACCAGCAGGCAAGGTTTTACTGAAGCTTTCTTT	CATSRQGFTEAFF
TRBV5-6	few	TRBD1	TRBJ2-5	TGTGCCAGCAGACAGGGGGTAAAAGAGACCCAGTACTTC	CASRQGVKETQYF
TRBV3-1/TRBV3-2	-	-	TRBJ1-1	TGTGCCAGCAGCCGCAGGGAGGGGAACACTGAAGCTTTCTTT	CASSRREGNTEAFF
TRBV5-5	-	-	TRBJ1-5	TGTGCCAGCAGCCCAACAGCGGCTCAGCCCCAGCATTTT	CASSPTAAQPQHF
TRBV13	-	-	TRBJ2-5	TGTGCCAGCAGCCCCCCCGGGCAAGAGACCCAGTACTTC	CASSPPGQETQYF
TRBV19	-	-	TRBJ1-1	TGTGCCAGTAGACGGGGGATGCAGGTCACTGAAGCTTTCTTT	CASRRGMQVTEAFF
TRBV27	-	TRBD2	TRBJ2-1	TGTGCCAGCAGCCCCGTACGGGGGGGGAATGAGCAGTTCTTC	CASSPVRGGNEQFF
TRBV30	-	-	TRBJ1-6	TGTGCCTGGAGTGTAGTCTTGGGGCAGCCCATCAAGAATTCACCCCTCCACTTT	CAWSVVLGQPIKNSPLHF
TRBV5-1	few	-	TRBJ1-3	TGCGCCAGCAGCTTACTAGGGGGTGGAAACACCATATATTTT	CASSLLGGGNTIYF
TRBV28	-	-	TRBJ2-5	TGTGCCAGCACACGGGTGGGAGAGACCCAGTACTTC	CASTRVGETQYF
TRBV28	-	TRBD1	TRBJ1-2	TGTGCCACGACAGGGAACTATGGCTACACCTTC	CATTGNYGYTF
TRBV7-9	-	-	TRBJ1-4	TGTGCCAGCAGCCAAACTAGCGGAGCGCCACTGTTTTTT	CASSQTSGAPLFF
TRBV7-2	-	TRBD1	TRBJ1-1	TGTGCCAGCAGCGTCCGGACAGGTGGTACTGAAGCTTTCTTT	CASSVRTGGTEAFF
TRBV5-1	-	-	TRBJ1-4	TGCGCCAGCAGACGATCGGGAGTTAATGAAAAACTGTTTTTT	CASRRSGVNEKLFF
TRBV10-1	-	TRBD1	TRBJ1-1	TGCGCCAGCAGTCCCGGGACAGCGAACACTGAAGCTTTCTTT	CASSPGTANTEAFF
TRBV9	few	-	TRBJ2-2	TGTGCCAGCAGCAAAGGGTATCGGGGGGCCACGGGCGGGGAGCTGTTTTTT	CASSKGYRGATGGELFF
TRBV6-6	-	TRBD1	TRBJ2-7	TGTGCCAGCAGTACGGACAGGGGGACCTTCGAGCAGTACTTC	CASSTDRGTFEQYF
TRBV12-3/TRBV12-4	-	TRBD1	TRBJ2-7	TGTGCCAGCAGTTTCCACAGGGGCTACGAGCAGTACTTC	CASSFHRGYEQYF
TRBV11-1	once	TRBD2	TRBJ2-1	TGTGCCAGCAGTCCTGGGACTAGATACAATGAGCAGTTCTTC	CASSPGTRYNEQFF
TRBV10-3	-	TRBD1	TRBJ1-1	TGTGCCATCAGACCGGACAGGTCGGGCACTGAAGCTTTCTTT	CAIRPDRSGTEAFF
TRBV4-1	-	TRBD1	TRBJ1-5	TGCGCCAGCAGTTGGTCTCCGGGACAGGACCAGCCCCAGCATTTT	CASSWSPGQDQPQHF
TRBV7-2	-	-	TRBJ2-7	TGTGCCAGCAGCTGGTCGGGATACGAGCAGTACTTC	CASSWSGYEQYF